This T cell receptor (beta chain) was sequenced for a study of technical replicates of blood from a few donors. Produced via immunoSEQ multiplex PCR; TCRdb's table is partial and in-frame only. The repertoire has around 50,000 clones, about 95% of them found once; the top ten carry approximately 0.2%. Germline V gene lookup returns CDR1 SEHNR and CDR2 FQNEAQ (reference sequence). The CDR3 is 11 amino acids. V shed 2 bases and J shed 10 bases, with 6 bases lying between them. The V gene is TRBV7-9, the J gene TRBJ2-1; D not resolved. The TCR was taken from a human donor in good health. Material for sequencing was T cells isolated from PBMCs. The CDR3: CASSLMREQFF. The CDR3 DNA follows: TGTGCCAGCAGCTTAATGCGGGAGCAGTTCTTC.